Following are 6 T cell receptor beta chains from one sample sequenced in a study of blood T cell repertoires in COVID-19. The repertoire was sequenced with immunoSEQ multiplex PCR; TCRdb's copy has only in-frame clones and lacks some. Of 180,000 or so clones listed, under 85% are singletons. The sequenced material came from peripheral blood. These receptors were collected from a woman at least 80 years old with acute or convalescent COVID-19.

The rearrangement uses TRBV28 and TRBJ1-2, with 7 bases lining up with TRBD1. The CDR3 runs 13 residues. V trimming: 5 bases; J trimming: 7 bases; junction bases outside the gene matches: 7. Germline CDR1 and CDR2: MDHEN and SYDVKM. CDR3 in amino acids: CASSPGGGGGYTF. The CDR3 DNA follows: TGTGCCAGCAGTCCTGGAGGGGGCGGTGGCTACACCTTC.

There are a few counts of this clone. This chain joins TRBV4-1 and TRBJ2-7; the D gene is possibly TRBD1 (6 bases). Trimming left V 2 bases short and J 0 bases short, with 8 bases between. CDR3 length: 14 residues. Germline lookup yields CDR1 MGHRA and CDR2 YSYEKL. CDR3 nucleotides: TGCGCCAGCAGCCAAACAGGGTCCTCCTACGAGCAGTACTTC. Amino acids: CASSQTGSSYEQYF.

The chain carries TRBV5-1 and TRBJ1-1; D is perhaps TRBD1 (6 bases). This CDR3 contains 13 residues. The V and J ends lost 6 bases and 1 base respectively, with 10 bases between them. Germline V gene data show CDR1 as SGHRS and CDR2 as YFSETQ. The CDR3 sequence is CASTQGPNTEAFF. The DNA of the CDR3 is TGCGCCAGCACACAGGGCCCGAACACTGAAGCTTTCTTT.

The genes are TRBV5-1 and TRBJ1-6; no clear D gene. This CDR3 comprises 14 residues. CDR1 is SGHRS, CDR2 YFSETQ, per germline. Trimming stripped 0 bases from V and 7 bases from J, with 8 bases between. In DNA, the CDR3 is TGCGCCAGCAGCTTGGGGTCCGAGAATTCACCCCTCCACTTT. The encoded protein is CASSLGSENSPLHF.

J is TRBJ1-4 and V is TRBV2; 7 bases match TRBD1. With V trimmed by 8 bases and J by 5 bases, 5 bases remained unmatched. Germline V gene sequence: CDR1 SNHLY, CDR2 FYNNEI. The CDR3 is 13 residues long. The chain's CDR3 is CASQGQLNEKLFF. The CDR3 nucleotides read TGTGCCAGCCAGGGACAGCTAAATGAAAAACTGTTTTTT. The full variable domain, in which reference TRBV2 and TRBJ1-4 provide the parts outside the CDR3, is EPEVTQTPSHQVTQMGQEVILRCVPISNHLYFYWYRQILGQKVEFLVSFYNNEISEKSEIFDDQFSVERPDGSNFTLKIRSTKLEDSAMYFCASQGQLNEKLFFGSGTQLSVL.

The J gene is TRBJ2-7, the V gene TRBV6-5; tentative D call: TRBD2 (6 bases). Germline V gene data show CDR1 as MNHEY and CDR2 as SVGAGI. V was trimmed by 2 bases and J by 5 bases, leaving 16 bases between them. CDR3 size: 15 residues. The CDR3 sequence is CASSYGGGSGHEQYF. The CDR3 DNA reads TGTGCCAGCAGTTACGGTGGGGGGTCTGGGCACGAGCAGTACTTC.